These T cell receptor beta chains were read from a single sample in a study of Graves' ophthalmopathy and Graves' hyperthyroidism. TCRdb reprocessed the multiplex PCR reads via MiXCR and lists one record per CDR3 protein. The sample comprises 300,000 to 400,000 distinct CDR3 sequences, about 18% of which are singletons, and 2% to 3% rests with the top ten. Sequencing was done on a sample of peripheral blood. The source is an adult woman with stable Graves' hyperthyroidism. The CDR3 runs from the conserved cysteine through the conserved F or W. Each record gives: V gene, clone size, CDR3 length, D gene, J gene, CDR3 DNA, CDR3 protein. D genes are given only for firm matches. Size is omitted from some rows. Given values are once, few, many or a class for expanded clones.

v_call: TRBV5-1; clone_size: many; cdr3_length: 13; d_call: TRBD1; j_call: TRBJ1-2; cdr3_nt: TGCGCCAGCAGCTCCCCGGACAGGGATGGCTACACCTTC; cdr3_aa: CASSSPDRDGYTF
v_call: TRBV28; clone_size: many; cdr3_length: 12; d_call: NA; j_call: TRBJ1-5; cdr3_nt: TGTGCCAGCAGTTTAGGGACGGGGCCCCAGCATTTT; cdr3_aa: CASSLGTGPQHF
v_call: TRBV12-3/TRBV12-4; clone_size: many; cdr3_length: 14; d_call: NA; j_call: TRBJ2-2; cdr3_nt: TGTGCCAGCACCGGGATCAGGGGAACCGGGGAGCTGTTTTTT; cdr3_aa: CASTGIRGTGELFF
v_call: TRBV6-1; clone_size: many; cdr3_length: 14; d_call: NA; j_call: TRBJ2-2; cdr3_nt: TGTGCCAGCAGTGAAGCGGGCCGGGCCGGGGAGCTGTTTTTT; cdr3_aa: CASSEAGRAGELFF
v_call: TRBV7-2; clone_size: many; cdr3_length: 15; d_call: NA; j_call: TRBJ1-2; cdr3_nt: TGTGCCAGCAGCTTGAACGGACAGCCGGTTAGTGGCTACACCTTC; cdr3_aa: CASSLNGQPVSGYTF
v_call: TRBV28; clone_size: many; cdr3_length: 14; d_call: NA; j_call: TRBJ2-7; cdr3_nt: TGTGCCAGCACCCCTTCGTCGGGGGCCTACGAGCAGTACTTC; cdr3_aa: CASTPSSGAYEQYF
v_call: TRBV28; clone_size: many; cdr3_length: 13; d_call: NA; j_call: TRBJ2-7; cdr3_nt: TGTGCCAGCAGTTTACGTACCCTCTACGAGCAGTACTTC; cdr3_aa: CASSLRTLYEQYF
v_call: TRBV7-8; clone_size: few; cdr3_length: 19; d_call: TRBD1; j_call: TRBJ2-4; cdr3_nt: TGTGCCAGCAGCCCAGGGACAGGACGAGTAAGGGGGGCCAAAAACATTAAGTACTTC; cdr3_aa: CASSPGTGRVRGAKNIKYF
v_call: TRBV4-2; clone_size: many; cdr3_length: 17; d_call: TRBD2; j_call: TRBJ2-7; cdr3_nt: TGTGCCAGCAGCCAAGAATCCCTAGCGGGAGTTTCCTACGAGCAGTACTTC; cdr3_aa: CASSQESLAGVSYEQYF
v_call: TRBV2; clone_size: many; cdr3_length: 14; d_call: NA; j_call: TRBJ2-7; cdr3_nt: TGTGCCAGCAGTGGAGGGACCGTTTCCTACGAGCAGTACTTC; cdr3_aa: CASSGGTVSYEQYF
v_call: TRBV7-9; clone_size: many; cdr3_length: 15; d_call: NA; j_call: TRBJ1-2; cdr3_nt: TGTGCCAGCGGGAACGAGAAGCTCCAGATAAGGGGCTACACCTTC; cdr3_aa: CASGNEKLQIRGYTF
v_call: TRBV28; clone_size: many; cdr3_length: 17; d_call: NA; j_call: TRBJ2-4; cdr3_nt: TGTGCCAGCAGTTTCGAGCCGGGGCGTTTAGCCAAAAACATTAAGTACTTC; cdr3_aa: CASSFEPGRLAKNIKYF
v_call: TRBV5-1; clone_size: many; cdr3_length: 14; d_call: TRBD2; j_call: TRBJ2-7; cdr3_nt: TGCGCCAGCAGCTTGCGGGGGGGAATCTACGAGCAGTACTTC; cdr3_aa: CASSLRGGIYEQYF
v_call: TRBV20-1; clone_size: NA; cdr3_length: 16; d_call: NA; j_call: TRBJ1-3; cdr3_nt: TGCAGTGCTAGAGATTCGGGAGAGGTCGGAGGAAACACCATATATTTT; cdr3_aa: CSARDSGEVGGNTIYF
v_call: TRBV30; clone_size: many; cdr3_length: 14; d_call: NA; j_call: TRBJ1-5; cdr3_nt: TGTGCCTGGTCGGGGCAGTTTAGCAATCAGCCCCAGCATTTT; cdr3_aa: CAWSGQFSNQPQHF
v_call: TRBV27; clone_size: many; cdr3_length: 14; d_call: NA; j_call: TRBJ2-7; cdr3_nt: TGTGCCAGCAGTTTAACCTCAAGTCCGTACGAGCAGTACTTC; cdr3_aa: CASSLTSSPYEQYF